The present TCR beta chain was sequenced within a study of T cell clusters in autoimmune cytopenias. Study-level background: TRB sequencing had a median about 50,000 reads and approximately 2,200 distinct clonotypes per sample.

Details on this clonotype: Antigen unknown.

Per germline, CDR1 SGHNT and CDR2 YYREEE (reference sequence). The CDR3 loop spans 16 amino acids. About 37,500 genome equivalents of blood DNA were amplified for TRB. Study-wide results and caveats: The T cell clusters came from computational analysis alone and lack functional validation.

TRB was amplified by touch-down multiplex PCR, primer pools A and B combined. Following a re-call of the multiplex PCR reads, TCRdb has one entry per CDR3 protein and lacks DNA. The sample table includes around 9,800 distinct CDR3 sequences. The sample was also reused in another study, on T cell repertoires in aging, cancer and after chemotherapy. That source reports: Repeat sampling of healthy donors over several months to years showed clear clonal overlap.

The material sequenced was peripheral blood. This TCR was sampled from a human donor in good health. This chain joins TRBV5-4 and TRBJ1-3. This chain's CDR3 is CASSLGGVSSGNTIYF.